These 20 T cell receptor beta chains share one sample of origin, sequenced in a study of T cell responses to AZD1222 COVID-19 vaccine. Generated by immunoSEQ multiplex PCR, the TCRdb table keeps only in-frame clones and is missing some. Here the sample spans over 95,000 clones, approximately 87% being singletons. The sequencing here drew on peripheral blood, taken on day 0 of AZD1222 vaccination. These receptor sequences come from an adult in good health.

The chain couples TRBV7-2 to TRBJ1-1; 10 bases are a match to TRBD1. The CDR3 loop spans 15 amino acids. With V trimmed by 1 base and J by 5 bases, 4 bases remained unmatched. CDR1 and CDR2 from the germline V gene are SGHTA and FQGNSA. The CDR3 reads CASSLGQGAGTEAFF. The CDR3 nucleotides are TGTGCCAGCAGCTTAGGACAGGGGGCCGGGACTGAAGCTTTCTTT.

The gene calls are TRBV28 and TRBJ2-7; D is undetermined. V was trimmed by 2 bases and J by 1 base, leaving 9 bases between them. CDR3 length: 14 amino acids. CDR1 is MDHEN, CDR2 SYDVKM, per germline. The CDR3 nucleotides read TGTGCCAGCAGTTTAATGCAGCATTCCTACGAGCAGTACTTC. Protein product: CASSLMQHSYEQYF.

The gene calls are TRBV6-2 or TRBV6-3 and TRBJ2-1, with 11 bases aligning to TRBD2. The V gene's germline CDR1 is MNHEY and CDR2 SVGEGT. This CDR3 is built from 17 residues. Germline trimming cut 3 bases from V and 8 bases from J; bases unmatched to any gene: 12. The CDR3 nucleotides read TGTGCCAGCAGTTATAATCTAGCGGGAGGCCCCAGGGATGAGCAGTTCTTC. It encodes CASSYNLAGGPRDEQFF.

This clone was seen more than once but under ten times. The chain employs TRBV19 and TRBJ1-2; D uncertain. This CDR3 is 11 amino acids long. Between the trimmed V and J ends, which lost 7 bases and 3 bases, there was a span of 6 bases. Per the germline V gene, CDR1 is LNHDA and CDR2 is SQIVND (reference sequence). For the CDR3, the DNA is TGTGCCAGTAACGGGGACTATGGCTACACCTTC. This gives the protein CASNGDYGYTF.

V usage is TRBV19 and J usage is TRBJ2-2; D is unresolved. CDR1 LNHDA and CDR2 SQIVND come from the germline V gene (reference sequence). The ends were cut back, 1 base at V and 2 bases at J, with 5 bases in the middle. The CDR3 spans 14 residues. CDR3 residues: CASSIGFNTGELFF. Here the CDR3 DNA reads TGTGCCAGTAGTATAGGATTTAACACCGGGGAGCTGTTTTTT.

This clone appeared once. The rearrangement uses TRBV6-5 and TRBJ1-2; the D is unclear. The germline CDR1 and CDR2 sequences are MNHEY and SVGAGI. This CDR3 contains 16 residues. The ends were cut back, 0 bases at V and 2 bases at J, with 13 bases in the middle. For the CDR3, the DNA is TGTGCCAGCAGTTACTCAGAGGCCAAGTTCAACTATGGCTACACCTTC. The encoded protein is CASSYSEAKFNYGYTF.

The chain employs TRBV19 and TRBJ1-2; 12 bases are a match to TRBD1. J lost 2 bases, V lost 5 bases, and 3 bases had no gene match. The length of the CDR3 is 15 residues. Germline lookup yields CDR1 LNHDA and CDR2 SQIVND (reference sequence). CDR3 amino acids: CASSGTGGRNYGYTF. The CDR3, as DNA: TGTGCCAGTAGTGGGACAGGGGGCCGAAACTATGGCTACACCTTC.

This sequence joins TRBV6-5 and TRBJ2-7; D unclear. V was trimmed by 4 bases and J by 6 bases, leaving 10 bases between them. From germline, CDR1 is MNHEY and CDR2 SVGAGI. The CDR3 covers 12 residues. CDR3 protein: CASSLSRSEQYF. CDR3 bases: TGTGCCAGCAGTTTGTCTCGGTCCGAGCAGTACTTC.

The chain carries TRBV29-1 and TRBJ2-3; either TRBD1 or TRBD2 may fit D (5 bases each). The germline gives CDR1 SQVTM, CDR2 ANQGSEA. The CDR3 contains 13 residues. Trimming stripped 6 bases from V and 0 bases from J, with 10 bases between. The CDR3 DNA reads as TGCAGCGTGGACACTAGGAGCACAGATACGCAGTATTTT. Its translation: CSVDTRSTDTQYF.

The chain has TRBV18 and TRBJ2-5, with 7 nucleotides matching TRBD1. The ends lost 2 bases at V and 5 bases at J; junction bases unmatched: 5. Germline V gives CDR1 KGHSH, CDR2 LQKENI. This CDR3 has 14 residues. In nucleotides, the CDR3 is TGTGCCAGCTCACCATTACAGGGGAGCGAGACCCAGTACTTC. Protein sequence: CASSPLQGSETQYF.

The chain carries TRBV5-4 and TRBJ2-5; the D call may be TRBD1 or TRBD2 (5 bases each). Trimming removed 4 bases at V and 4 bases at J, with 17 bases between. This CDR3 comprises 15 residues. Germline V gene sequence: CDR1 SGHNT, CDR2 YYREEE (reference sequence). This CDR3 is CASSGDGSNLETQYF. CDR3 DNA: TGTGCCAGCAGCGGGGACGGATCCAACCTAGAGACCCAGTACTTC.

The V call is TRBV28, the J call TRBJ1-5, with D possibly being TRBD1 (6 bases). CDR3 length: 14 residues. Trimming shortened V by 5 bases and J by 5 bases, and 13 bases separated the two germline ends. Germline lookup yields CDR1 MDHEN and CDR2 SYDVKM. For the CDR3, the DNA is TGTGCCAGCAGTCCTGGACAGTTATATCAGCCCCAGCATTTT. Protein product: CASSPGQLYQPQHF.

This clone was recorded once. The rearrangement links TRBV28 to TRBJ2-5, with TRBD1 matching over 8 bases. Looked up from germline, CDR1 is MDHEN and CDR2 is SYDVKM. This CDR3 has 15 residues. With V trimmed by 4 bases and J by 3 bases, 7 bases remained unmatched. CDR3 loop: CASSSNRGQEETQYF. Here the CDR3 DNA reads TGTGCCAGCAGTTCGAACAGGGGACAGGAAGAGACCCAGTACTTC. The full variable domain, with the rest looked up from reference TRBV28 and TRBJ2-5, is DVKVTQSSRYLVKRTGEKVFLECVQDMDHENMFWYRQDPGLGLRLIYFSYDVKMKEKGDIPEGYSVSREKKERFSLILESASTNQTSMYLCASSSNRGQEETQYFGPGTRLLVL.

The gene calls are TRBV3-1 (or the pseudogene TRBV3-2) and TRBJ1-1, with 9 positions matching TRBD1. The ends lost 3 bases at V and 2 bases at J; junction bases unmatched: 1. Per the germline V gene, CDR1 is LGHDT and CDR2 is YNNKEL (reference sequence). The CDR3 sequence is 14 residues long. CDR3 residues: CASSQTGGNTEAFF. The CDR3 DNA reads TGTGCCAGCAGCCAGACAGGGGGTAACACTGAAGCTTTCTTT.

This clone was observed a few times. The V call is TRBV7-3, the J call TRBJ2-1; D not certain. V gave up 2 bases and J gave up 7 bases, with 3 bases separating them. In germline, CDR1 is SGHTA, CDR2 FQGTGA. The CDR3 spans 11 residues. The CDR3 nucleotides read TGTGCCAGCAGCTTAGATAATGAGCAGTTCTTC. Protein: CASSLDNEQFF.

The rearrangement joins TRBV5-6 to TRBJ2-7; tentative D call: TRBD1 (5 bases). Trimming removed 1 base from V and 2 bases from J, with 10 bases in between. Germline assignment: CDR1 SGHDT and CDR2 YYEEEE. The CDR3 is 14 amino acids. The DNA for the CDR3 is TGTGCCAGCAGCTTGTTCCAGGGTACCTACGAGCAGTACTTC. It is translated as CASSLFQGTYEQYF.

V gene TRBV7-3 combines with J gene TRBJ2-5; 7 bases agree with TRBD1. Germline V gene sequence: CDR1 SGHTA, CDR2 FQGTGA. J lost 4 bases, V lost 3 bases, and 8 bases had no gene match. There are 15 residues in the CDR3. The CDR3: CASSFLGQVGETQYF. As DNA, the CDR3 is TGTGCCAGCAGCTTTCTTGGACAGGTCGGAGAGACCCAGTACTTC.

The chain is built from TRBV4-1 and TRBJ2-2; 9 positions agree with TRBD1. The germline gives CDR1 MGHRA, CDR2 YSYEKL. V shed 3 bases and J 1 base; nucleotides not matched to a gene: 3. The CDR3 runs to 16 residues. The CDR3 bases are TGCGCCAGCAGCCAGGGGACAGGGAAGAACACCGGGGAGCTGTTTTTT. Amino acid sequence: CASSQGTGKNTGELFF.

This clone occurred once. This chain joins TRBV5-1 and TRBJ1-3; no reliable D call. V lost 0 bases and J 0 bases, leaving 4 bases between the germline ends. There are 14 residues in the CDR3. The germline V gene encodes CDR1 SGHRS and CDR2 YFSETQ. DNA of the CDR3: TGCGCCAGCAGCTTGGAATTCTCTGGAAACACCATATATTTT. This gives the protein CASSLEFSGNTIYF.

The rearrangement links TRBV12-3 or TRBV12-4 to TRBJ2-1; D call uncertain. V was pared by 7 bases and J by 4 bases, with 11 bases between. The CDR3 extends over 13 amino acids. The chain's CDR3 is CASTLRGYNEQFF. CDR3 coding DNA: TGTGCCAGCACCTTGCGTGGATACAATGAGCAGTTCTTC.